The clone carrying this T cell receptor beta chain was picked up a small number of times. The treatment: around 19 received Ad26.COV2.S at low or high dose, single or two shots; 5 received placebo; per-sample allocation not given. Each sample was drawn 63 days after the first injection (of vaccine or placebo). The CDR3 loop spans 15 amino acids. Germline V gene lookup returns CDR1 MDHEN and CDR2 SYDVKM. V was pared by 6 bases and J by 3 bases, with 15 bases between. This entry is derived from a study of Ad26.COV2.S vaccination and SARS-CoV-2 variants. The data were produced by immunoSEQ multiplex PCR, yet TCRdb's version contains in-frame clones alone and is incomplete. The data contain roughly 450,000 clones, approximately 90% of them singletons.

The chain uses TRBV28 and TRBJ1-5, with a tentative D call TRBD1 (5 bases). Sequences were derived from peripheral blood, sampled in a trial of Ad26.COV2.S vaccine versus placebo. The TCR comes from a person aged 18 to 59 who received the Ad26.COV2.S COVID-19 vaccine or a placebo. CDR3 in amino acids: CASRMTAADNQPQHF. The CDR3 DNA reads TGTGCCAGCAGGATGACAGCAGCAGACAATCAGCCCCAGCATTTT.